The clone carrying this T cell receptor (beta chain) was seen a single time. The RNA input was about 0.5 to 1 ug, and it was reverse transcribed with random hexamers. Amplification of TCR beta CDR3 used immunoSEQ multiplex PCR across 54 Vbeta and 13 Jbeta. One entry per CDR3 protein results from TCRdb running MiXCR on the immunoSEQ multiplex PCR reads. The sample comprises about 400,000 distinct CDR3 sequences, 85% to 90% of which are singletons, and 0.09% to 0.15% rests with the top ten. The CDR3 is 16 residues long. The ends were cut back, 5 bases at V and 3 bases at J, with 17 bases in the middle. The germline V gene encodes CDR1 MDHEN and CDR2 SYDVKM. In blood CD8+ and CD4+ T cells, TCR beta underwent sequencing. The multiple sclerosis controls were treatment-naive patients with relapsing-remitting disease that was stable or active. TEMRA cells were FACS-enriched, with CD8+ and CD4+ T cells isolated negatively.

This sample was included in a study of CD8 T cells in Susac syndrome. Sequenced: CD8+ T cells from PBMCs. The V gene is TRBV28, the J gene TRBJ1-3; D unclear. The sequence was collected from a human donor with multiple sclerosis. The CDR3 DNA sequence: TGTGCCAGCAGTCCCCTCGACGCCGTGGGTGGAAACACCATATATTTT. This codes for CASSPLDAVGGNTIYF.